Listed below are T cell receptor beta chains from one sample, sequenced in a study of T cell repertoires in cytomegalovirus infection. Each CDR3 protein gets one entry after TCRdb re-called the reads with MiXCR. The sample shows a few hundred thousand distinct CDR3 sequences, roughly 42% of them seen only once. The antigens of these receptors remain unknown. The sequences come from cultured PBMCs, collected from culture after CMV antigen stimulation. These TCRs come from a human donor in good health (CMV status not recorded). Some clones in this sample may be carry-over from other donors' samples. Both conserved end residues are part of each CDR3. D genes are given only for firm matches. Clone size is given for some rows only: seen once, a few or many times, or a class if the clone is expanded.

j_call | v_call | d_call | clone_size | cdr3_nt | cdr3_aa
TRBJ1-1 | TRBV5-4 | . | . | TGTGCCAGCAGCTCAGACAGTCTCCGCGCTGAAGCTTTCTTT | CASSSDSLRAEAFF
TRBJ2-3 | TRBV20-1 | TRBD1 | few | TGCAGTGCTAGAGACCCCGGGACAGCTCTACAAGATACGCAGTATTTT | CSARDPGTALQDTQYF
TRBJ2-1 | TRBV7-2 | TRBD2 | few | TGTGCCAGCAGCCTCATTTTGGGACTAGCCGGTGAGCAGTTCTTC | CASSLILGLAGEQFF
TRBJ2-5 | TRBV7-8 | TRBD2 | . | TGTGCCAGCAGCCTCGGGACTAGCGTGGAGACCCAGTACTTC | CASSLGTSVETQYF
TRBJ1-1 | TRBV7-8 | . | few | TGTGCCAGCAGCTTCCTCCCCATTCTTTCCGGGGGGAACACTGAAGCTTTCTTT | CASSFLPILSGGNTEAFF
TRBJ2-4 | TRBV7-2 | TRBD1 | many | TGTGCCAGCAGCTTAAGGCAGGGGGCTACCAAAAACATTCAGTACTTC | CASSLRQGATKNIQYF
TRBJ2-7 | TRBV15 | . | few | TGTGCCACCAGCAGAGGACGGGGGTTCAACGAGCAGTACTTC | CATSRGRGFNEQYF
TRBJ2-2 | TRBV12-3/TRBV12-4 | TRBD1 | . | TGTGCCAGCAGCCTAACAGGGGCCGGGGAGCTGTTTTTT | CASSLTGAGELFF
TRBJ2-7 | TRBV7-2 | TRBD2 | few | TGTGCCAGCAGCACCCCTGGACTAGCGGGAGGGGCTGAGCAGTACTTC | CASSTPGLAGGAEQYF
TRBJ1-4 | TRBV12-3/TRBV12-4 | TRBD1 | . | TGTGCCAGCAGTAACCGACAGGGAAGAGTCCCCGAAAAACTGTTTTTT | CASSNRQGRVPEKLFF
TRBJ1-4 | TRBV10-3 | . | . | TGTGCCATCAGTGGTGGGAATAGACTGTTTTTT | CAISGGNRLFF
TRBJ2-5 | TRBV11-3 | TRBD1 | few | TGTGCCAGCAGCCCGACCCAGGGACAGCAAGAGACCCAGTACTTC | CASSPTQGQQETQYF
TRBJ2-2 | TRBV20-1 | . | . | TGCAGTGCTAGCGGGAACACCGGGGAGCTGTTTTTT | CSASGNTGELFF
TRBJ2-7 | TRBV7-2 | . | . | TGTGCCAGCAGCCTGAACCAAAAAGACGAGCAGTACTTC | CASSLNQKDEQYF
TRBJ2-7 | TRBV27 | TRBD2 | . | TGTGCCAGCAGTTTATTCCGGGGGGGTTACGAGCAGTACTTC | CASSLFRGGYEQYF
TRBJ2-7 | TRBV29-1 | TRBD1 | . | TGCAGCGTCGCCGGCGACAGGGCCGGGTCCTACGAGCAGTACTTC | CSVAGDRAGSYEQYF
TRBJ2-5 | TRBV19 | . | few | TGTGCCAGTGGGGCTAAAGAGACCCAGTACTTC | CASGAKETQYF
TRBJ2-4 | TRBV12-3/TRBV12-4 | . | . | TGTGCCAGCAGTGACCCGCCCAAAAACATTCAGTACTTC | CASSDPPKNIQYF
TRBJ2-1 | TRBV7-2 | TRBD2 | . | TGTGCCAGCAGCCCTGGACTAGCGGGGGGGGGGACCTACAATGAGCAGTTCTTC | CASSPGLAGGGTYNEQFF
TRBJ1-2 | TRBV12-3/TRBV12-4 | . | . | TGTGCCAGCAGCAACCTAGGTGGAGATGGCTACACCTTC | CASSNLGGDGYTF
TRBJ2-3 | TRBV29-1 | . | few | TGCAGCGTTGGTGGGTCGTACACAGATACGCAGTATTTT | CSVGGSYTDTQYF
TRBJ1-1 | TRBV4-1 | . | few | TGCGCCAGCAGCCAAGAAGAGGGCCTCATAAACACTGAAGCTTTCTTT | CASSQEEGLINTEAFF
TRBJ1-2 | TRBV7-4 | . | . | TGTGCCAGCAGCTTAGGCGGCGACAGCCTCTATGGCTACACCTTC | CASSLGGDSLYGYTF
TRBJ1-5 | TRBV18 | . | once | TGTGCCAGCTCACCATCCGCGGGGATGAATCAGCCCCAGCATTTT | CASSPSAGMNQPQHF
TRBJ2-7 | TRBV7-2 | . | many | TGTGCCAGCAGCCCGACAGAACGCGAGCAGTACTTC | CASSPTEREQYF
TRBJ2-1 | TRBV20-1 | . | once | TGCAGTGCTGCCTCAGGGGGGGGGGAGCAGTTCTTC | CSAASGGGEQFF
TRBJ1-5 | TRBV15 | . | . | TGTGCCACCAGCAAGCAGGGACGCAATCAGCCCCAGCATTTT | CATSKQGRNQPQHF
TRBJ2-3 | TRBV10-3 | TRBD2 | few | TGTGCCATCAGTGAGTCTGGAGCGGGGGCCACAGATACGCAGTATTTT | CAISESGAGATDTQYF
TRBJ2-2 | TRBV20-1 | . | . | TGCAGTGTTGACGGACATTTAAGCACCGGGGAGCTGTTTTTT | CSVDGHLSTGELFF
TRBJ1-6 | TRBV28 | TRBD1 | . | TGTGCCATCACAGACAGGGGTTCACCCCTCCACTTT | CAITDRGSPLHF